This TCR beta chain was identified during a study of molecular identifiers for immune sequencing clone quantification. Study overall: In replicates, the authors split RNA from approximately 20,000 or 100,000 naive CD8 cells five ways and sequenced four.

The authors gated naive CD8 T cells as CD8+CD4-CCR7+CD45RA+ for sorting. CDR1 is DFQATT and CDR2 is SNEGSKA in the germline V gene (reference sequence). This CDR3 comprises 15 residues. The V segment lost 2 bases and the J segment 6 bases; nucleotides outside the gene matches: 12. Bulk TCR libraries were made with methods that had been previously described and with listed TCR primers. MiXCR was run by TCRdb on the PCR reads, yielding one entry per CDR3 protein. Of approximately 97,000 distinct CDR3 sequences in the sample, roughly 24% are singletons; the top ten hold roughly 0.94%. The sequenced material came from naive CD8+ T cells from blood, with Jurkat cell RNA spiked in. The subset: FACS-sorted CD8+CD4-CCR7+CD45RA+ naive T cells. The chain carries TRBV20-1 and TRBJ1-1; the match to TRBD1 covers 7 bases. The receptor comes from a human donor in good health. Some libraries in this study had Jurkat cell RNA spiked in. CDR3 bases: TGCAGTGCTAGACGAGGGGGCGCGGGGAGCGCTGAAGCTTTCTTT. Protein sequence: CSARRGGAGSAEAFF.